The 23 T cell receptor beta chains below were found in one sample sequenced in a study of T cells after yellow fever vaccination. TCRdb passed the 5' RACE reads through MiXCR, listing each CDR3 protein once. The sample has some 300,000 distinct CDR3 sequences, around 11% seen once. The material was CD4+ T cells sorted from PBMCs, obtained 45 days after the yellow fever booster vaccination. The receptors were gathered from a man in his late teens or twenties who received the YFV17D yellow fever vaccine.

This clonotype came up a few times. The chain recombines TRBV18 with TRBJ2-1; no firm D call. CDR1 and CDR2 (germline): KGHSH, LQKENI. CDR3 length equals 14 residues. The V end was cut by 2 bases, the J end by 12 bases, with 17 bases between. In DNA, the CDR3 is TGTGCCAGCTCACCAGGTACGATAGCCGGCGTGCAGTTCTTC. It codes for CASSPGTIAGVQFF.

The chain links TRBV12-3 or TRBV12-4 to TRBJ1-2; TRBD1 aligns across 8 bases. The junction had 8 bases not matched to a gene; V was cut back by 5 bases and J by 6 bases. CDR3 length equals 14 residues. CDR3 amino acids: CASSPQGAGDGYTF. The CDR3, as DNA: TGTGCCAGCAGTCCCCAGGGGGCAGGAGATGGCTACACCTTC.

The V call is TRBV2, the J call TRBJ2-7; D remains ambiguous. The CDR3 contains 12 residues. Germline V gives CDR1 SNHLY, CDR2 FYNNEI. Trimming left V 7 bases short and J 2 bases short, with 9 bases between. CDR3 in amino acids: CASTGDTYEQYF. The CDR3 DNA follows: TGTGCCAGCACCGGAGATACCTACGAGCAGTACTTC.

This clonotype was seen more than once but under ten times. This sequence joins TRBV6-2 or TRBV6-3 and TRBJ2-6; D unclear. This CDR3 is 14 amino acids long. Germline V CDR1 and CDR2: MNHEY, SVGEGT. Between the trimmed V and J ends, which lost 5 bases and 1 base, there was a span of 6 bases. In DNA, the CDR3 is TGTGCCAGCAGTCAGGCTTCTGGGGCCAACGTCCTGACTTTC. Protein product: CASSQASGANVLTF.

This clonotype was seen a handful of times. V gene TRBV10-3 combines with J gene TRBJ2-7, with D perhaps matching TRBD1 or TRBD2 (5 bases each). The CDR3 is made up of 13 amino acids. Trimming shortened V by 6 bases and J by 3 bases, and 12 bases separated the two germline ends. In germline, CDR1 is ENHRY, CDR2 SYGVKD. CDR3 DNA: TGTGCCATCAGCCGGGACCCCGGCTACGAGCAGTACTTC. Amino acid sequence: CAISRDPGYEQYF.

This clonotype came up a few times. V and J are TRBV5-6 and TRBJ2-1; no clear D. Germline-derived CDR1 and CDR2 are SGHDT and YYEEEE. The V end was cut by 3 bases, the J end by 6 bases, with 16 bases between. This CDR3 spans 15 amino acids. Here the CDR3 DNA reads TGTGCCAGCAGCTCCTCAAAGATGACGAGCAATGAGCAGTTCTTC. It specifies CASSSSKMTSNEQFF.

The genes are TRBV7-8 and TRBJ2-7; tentative D call: TRBD1 (6 bases). In germline, CDR1 is SGHVS, CDR2 FQNEAQ. The CDR3 runs to 15 residues. Trimming removed 0 bases from V and 4 bases from J, with 13 bases in between. The CDR3 here is CASSLAPGAGYEQYF. The CDR3 DNA reads TGTGCCAGCAGCTTAGCCCCAGGGGCAGGATACGAGCAGTACTTC.

The chain has TRBV20-1 and TRBJ2-5; the D gene is possibly TRBD2 (5 bases). This CDR3 has 14 residues. V gave up 3 bases and J gave up 4 bases, with 15 bases separating them. Germline CDR1 and CDR2: DFQATT and SNEGSKA (reference sequence). Here the CDR3 reads CSASRDPRGETQYF. The DNA for the CDR3 is TGCAGTGCTAGTCGGGATCCCCGGGGAGAGACCCAGTACTTC.

In this sample, this clonotype turned up many times. This chain links TRBV29-1 with TRBJ1-4, with TRBD1 matching 7 bases. The CDR3 extends over 14 amino acids. V lost 6 bases to trimming and J lost 1 base; unmatched junction nucleotides: 5. Germline V gives CDR1 SQVTM, CDR2 ANQGSEA. The CDR3, as DNA: TGCAGCGTCGCCGACAGGGTAACTAATGAAAAACTGTTTTTT. Amino acids: CSVADRVTNEKLFF.

The V gene is TRBV7-2, the J gene TRBJ2-3; no definite D call. V shed 5 bases and J shed 6 bases, with 21 bases lying between them. CDR3 length equals 16 residues. The germline V gene has CDR1 SGHTA and CDR2 FQGNSA. The CDR3 DNA reads TGTGCCAGCAGCGGTACGTTGATTGCCCGCTGGGATACGCAGTATTTT. Protein: CASSGTLIARWDTQYF. Based on the CDR3 plus reference TRBV7-2 and TRBJ2-3, the full variable domain is GAGVSQSPSNKVTEKGKDVELRCDPISGHTALYWYRQSLGQGLEFLIYFQGNSAPDKSGLPSDRFSAERTGGSVSTLTIQRTQQEDSAVYLCASSGTLIARWDTQYFGPGTRLTVL.

This sequence joins TRBV6-4 and TRBJ2-1; D uncertain. Trimming took 7 bases from V and 10 from J, leaving 29 bases between them. The length of the CDR3 is 17 residues. Per the germline V gene, CDR1 is MRHNA and CDR2 is SNTAGT. CDR3 DNA sequence: TGTGCCAGCATCCCGGGTCTTGTAGCCCACGATCCGTGGGAGCAGTTCTTC. It encodes CASIPGLVAHDPWEQFF.

This chain uses TRBV20-1 with TRBJ1-4; perhaps TRBD1 as D (6 bases). There are 14 residues in the CDR3. Between the trimmed V and J ends, which lost 6 bases and 7 bases, there was a span of 18 bases. Germline-derived CDR1 and CDR2 are DFQATT and SNEGSKA (reference sequence). CDR3 in amino acids: CSAPAGGRGEKLFF. CDR3 nucleotides: TGCAGTGCACCCGCGGGGGGGCGAGGTGAAAAACTGTTTTTT.

This clonotype was picked up many times. The chain uses TRBV14 and TRBJ1-4; no reliable D call. Trimming stripped 4 bases from V and 6 bases from J, with 12 bases between. Germline V gives CDR1 SGHDN, CDR2 FVKESK. The CDR3 has 14 amino acids. Here the CDR3 reads CASSRTVYYEKLFF. CDR3 nucleotide sequence: TGTGCCAGCAGCCGGACGGTATACTATGAAAAACTGTTTTTT.

This clonotype was recorded at least ten times. V usage is TRBV5-1 and J usage is TRBJ1-2; D unresolved. Trimming shortened V by 1 base and J by 4 bases, and 8 bases separated the two germline ends. The length of the CDR3 is 13 residues. Germline CDR1 and CDR2: SGHRS and YFSETQ. CDR3 DNA: TGCGCCAGCAGCTTGCAGGACCTCTATGGCTACACCTTC. Protein sequence: CASSLQDLYGYTF.

V is TRBV19 and J is TRBJ2-7; D is undetermined. The V and J ends lost 1 base and 2 bases respectively, with 12 bases between them. This CDR3 has 15 amino acids. CDR1 and CDR2 from the germline V gene are LNHDA and SQIVND (reference sequence). CDR3 in DNA: TGTGCCAGTAGTATAGCCCTGGGCACAACCTACGAGCAGTACTTC. It is translated as CASSIALGTTYEQYF.

The V and J genes are TRBV28 and TRBJ2-7, with D uncertain. Germline V gene data show CDR1 as MDHEN and CDR2 as SYDVKM. The CDR3 runs 10 residues. V was clipped by 9 bases and J by 6 bases, with 9 bases between them. The CDR3 bases are TGTGCCAGACCCAGGACCGAGCAGTACGTC. Translation: CARPRTEQYV.

This rearrangement joins TRBV4-1 to TRBJ1-2; the D is unclear. The CDR3 covers 15 residues. Germline assignment: CDR1 MGHRA and CDR2 YSYEKL. V lost 1 base and J 4 bases, leaving 13 bases between the germline ends. The CDR3, as DNA: TGCGCCAGCAGCCAAGGTACAGCCGACCTCTATGGCTACACCTTC. Translated: CASSQGTADLYGYTF.

The genes are TRBV7-3 and TRBJ1-6, with no clear D. Germline assignment: CDR1 SGHTA and CDR2 FQGTGA. Trimming removed 0 bases from V and 8 bases from J, with 14 bases in between. The CDR3 contains 16 residues. The CDR3 DNA is TGTGCCAGCAGCTTAACCCGAGCAGGCGGGGATTCACCCCTCCACTTT. It specifies CASSLTRAGGDSPLHF.

This clonotype has just a few counts. This chain joins TRBV5-1 and TRBJ2-2; D is possibly TRBD2 (6 bases). In germline, CDR1 is SGHRS, CDR2 YFSETQ. The CDR3 totals 16 residues. The V end was cut by 4 bases, the J end by 2 bases, with 15 bases between. This CDR3 reads CASSRTGTPNTGELFF. For the CDR3, the DNA is TGCGCCAGCAGCCGGACCGGGACTCCAAACACCGGGGAGCTGTTTTTT.

The rearrangement uses TRBV7-2 and TRBJ1-5, with D uncertain. Germline-derived CDR1 and CDR2 are SGHTA and FQGNSA. Trimming shortened V by 3 bases and J by 3 bases, and 6 bases separated the two germline ends. This CDR3 has 13 residues. Written as DNA, the CDR3 is TGTGCCAGCAGCTTTACCCCCAATCAGCCCCAGCATTTT. This translates into CASSFTPNQPQHF.

The rearrangement joins TRBV20-1 to TRBJ1-5; D gene unclear. CDR3 length: 14 amino acids. Germline V gene sequence: CDR1 DFQATT, CDR2 SNEGSKA (reference sequence). Trimming removed 2 bases at V and 0 bases at J, with 8 bases between. CDR3 loop: CSARLVGSNQPQHF. The CDR3 DNA reads as TGCAGTGCTAGATTAGTAGGTAGCAATCAGCCCCAGCATTTT.

The chain couples TRBV7-2 to TRBJ2-5; D gene ambiguous. Germline V gene sequence: CDR1 SGHTA, CDR2 FQGNSA. This CDR3 spans 13 amino acids. With 3 bases removed from V and 5 bases from J, the gap between germline ends came to 10 bases. CDR3 coding DNA: TGTGCCAGCAGCTTTTACAGATTGGAGACCCAGTACTTC. Protein: CASSFYRLETQYF.

The rearrangement uses TRBV29-1 and TRBJ1-4, with a tentative D call TRBD1 (6 bases). The V end was cut by 7 bases, the J end by 5 bases, with 14 bases between. From germline, CDR1 is SQVTM and CDR2 ANQGSEA. CDR3 length: 13 amino acids. The CDR3 DNA follows: TGCAGCGGAACCAGGGGAGGGAATGAAAAACTGTTTTTT. Its translation: CSGTRGGNEKLFF. The full variable domain, with the rest looked up from reference TRBV29-1 and TRBJ1-4, is SAVISQKPSRDICQRGTSLTIQCQVDSQVTMMFWYRQQPGQSLTLIATANQGSEATYESGFVIDKFPISRPNLTFSTLTVSNMSPEDSSIYLCSGTRGGNEKLFFGSGTQLSVL.